Below are 9 T cell receptor beta chains sequenced from a single sample in a study of blood T cell repertoires in COVID-19. Some clones are missing from TCRdb's copy, which holds only in-frame ones; the method was immunoSEQ multiplex PCR. The table has about 200,000 clones, about 90% seen once. The material sequenced was peripheral blood. These receptors all stem from a woman in her 70s with acute or convalescent COVID-19.

This clone was detected once. Additional DNA sequences in this sample encode the identical CDR3. J is TRBJ1-2 and V is TRBV18; 7 bases are shared with TRBD1. Germline-derived CDR1 and CDR2 are KGHSH and LQKENI. The junction had 6 bases not matched to a gene; V was cut back by 6 bases and J by 8 bases. This CDR3 is 12 amino acids long. Here the CDR3 DNA reads TGTGCCAGCTCGCCAACAGGGGACGGCTACACCTTC. Its translation is CASSPTGDGYTF. The full variable domain, with the rest looked up from reference TRBV18 and TRBJ1-2, is NAGVMQNPRHLVRRRGQEARLRCSPMKGHSHVYWYRQLPEEGLKFMVYLQKENIIDESGMPKERFSAEFPKEGPSILRIQQVVRGDSAAYFCASSPTGDGYTFGSGTRLTVV.

The V gene is TRBV10-2, the J gene TRBJ2-7, with 10 nucleotides matching TRBD2. The germline CDR1 and CDR2 sequences are WSHSY and SAAADI. J lost 4 bases, V lost 6 bases, and 3 bases had no gene match. The CDR3 sequence is 13 residues long. The CDR3 DNA reads TGCGCCAGCAGGTCTAGCGGGAGTTACGAGCAGTACTTC. Translating it yields CASRSSGSYEQYF.

The rearrangement uses TRBV18 and TRBJ2-7; D gene uncertain. The V end was cut by 8 bases, the J end by 2 bases, with 13 bases between. The CDR3 is 13 residues long. Germline-derived CDR1 and CDR2 are KGHSH and LQKENI. CDR3 sequence (DNA): TGTGCCAGCACTAAGCCGGGTACCTACGAGCAGTACTTC. Translation gives CASTKPGTYEQYF.

This clone has only one observation. J is TRBJ2-1 and V is TRBV19; 8 bases map to TRBD2. Germline CDR1 LNHDA, CDR2 SQIVND (reference sequence). This CDR3 has 13 residues. V lost 8 bases and J lost 10; bases outside the gene matches: 10. For the CDR3, the DNA is TGTGCCAGTTGTCGCGCGGGAGGCCTGGAGCAGTTCTTC. Its protein product is CASCRAGGLEQFF. Drawing the rest from reference TRBV19 and TRBJ2-1, the complete variable domain is DGGITQSPKYLFRKEGQNVTLSCEQNLNHDAMYWYRQDPGQGLRLIYYSQIVNDFQKGDIAEGYSVSREKKESFPLTVTSAQKNPTAFYLCASCRAGGLEQFFGPGTRLTVL.

The gene calls are TRBV7-9 and TRBJ2-3, with 9 bases that match TRBD1. The CDR3 contains 17 residues. V was pared by 4 bases and J by 4 bases, with 12 bases of the junction left unmatched. The germline V gene encodes CDR1 SEHNR and CDR2 FQNEAQ (reference sequence). CDR3 amino acids: CASSSRGQGYGPDTQYF. Here the CDR3 DNA reads TGTGCCAGCAGCTCTAGGGGACAGGGATACGGCCCAGATACGCAGTATTTT.

This chain connects TRBV27 to TRBJ1-2; tentative D call: TRBD1 (5 bases). The germline CDR1 and CDR2 sequences are MNHEY and SMNVEV (reference sequence). The CDR3 runs 12 residues. Trimming left V 6 bases short and J 8 bases short, with 13 bases between. The CDR3 region has the DNA TGTGCCAGCAGCCCCTCGGGGGGAGGCTACACCTTC. Its protein product is CASSPSGGGYTF.

The chain has TRBV5-5 and TRBJ1-4; D might be TRBD1 (5 bases). Germline CDR1 SGHKS, CDR2 YYEKEE (reference sequence). The V end was cut by 3 bases, the J end by 4 bases, with 7 bases between. The CDR3 totals 13 residues. The CDR3, as DNA: TGTGCCAGCAGCTGGCAGGGTAATGAAAAACTGTTTTTT. It specifies CASSWQGNEKLFF.

The chain carries TRBV28 and TRBJ1-4; the D gene is possibly TRBD1 (5 bases). V was trimmed by 8 bases and J by 8 bases, leaving 9 bases between them. Germline CDR1 and CDR2: MDHEN and SYDVKM. The CDR3 covers 11 residues. CDR3 in DNA: TGTGCCAGCCAGGGTAGAGAAAAACTGTTTTTT. The encoded protein is CASQGREKLFF.

The J gene is TRBJ1-1, the V gene TRBV25-1, with D possibly TRBD1 on 6 matching bases. Germline V lookup: CDR1 MGHDK, CDR2 SYGVNS. This CDR3 has 13 amino acids. Between the trimmed V and J ends, which lost 7 bases and 0 bases, there was a span of 9 bases. DNA for the CDR3: TGTGCCAGCACAGGGGTCATGAACACTGAAGCTTTCTTT. This encodes CASTGVMNTEAFF.